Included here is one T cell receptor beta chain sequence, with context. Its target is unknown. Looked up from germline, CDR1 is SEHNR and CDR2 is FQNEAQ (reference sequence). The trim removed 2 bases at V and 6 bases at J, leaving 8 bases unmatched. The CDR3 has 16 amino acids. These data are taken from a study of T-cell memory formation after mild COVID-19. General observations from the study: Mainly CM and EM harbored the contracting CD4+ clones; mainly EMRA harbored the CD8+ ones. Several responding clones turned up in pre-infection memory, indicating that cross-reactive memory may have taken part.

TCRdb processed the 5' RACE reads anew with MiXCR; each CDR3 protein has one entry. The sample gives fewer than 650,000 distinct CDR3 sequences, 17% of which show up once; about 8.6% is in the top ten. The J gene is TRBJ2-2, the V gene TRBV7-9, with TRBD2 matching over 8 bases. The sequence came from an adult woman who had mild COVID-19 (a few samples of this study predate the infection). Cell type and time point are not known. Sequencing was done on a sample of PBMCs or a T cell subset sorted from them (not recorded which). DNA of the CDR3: TGTGCCAGCAGCTTAAACCTAGCGGGCCGTTCCGGGGAGCTGTTTTTT. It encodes CASSLNLAGRSGELFF.